The text below deals with one T cell receptor (beta chain). It lacks a known antigen. Base qualities are not provided; no much larger clone lies one nucleotide away. The V end loses 5 bases and the J end loses 2 bases, and a stretch of 23 bases separates them. As encoded in the germline V gene, CDR1 is LGHNA while CDR2 is YSLEER. The CDR3 contains 18 residues, cysteine and phenylalanine counted. CDR3 DNA is the only sequence kept; it has 54 bases, read in frame from the first base. These data belong to a study of long-term antiretroviral therapy in people with HIV (dated by TCRdb to 2022 to 2024). About the full investigation: The earliest samples were collected approximately a decade before the 2015 WHO recommendation for immediate ART, a period when ART was typically delayed until CD4 counts fell. A retrospective serial study tested whether ART initiation and durable HIV suppression were associated with changes in peripheral blood TRB repertoire composition and diversity. A total of some 210 cryopreserved PBMC samples were contributed to the cohort by 30 adults with confirmed HIV infection, with samples collected serially over a mean of roughly six years (range 1-12). Among the 30 or so participants with HIV, around ten were female. No cross-contamination during QIAcube processing was seen in test extractions of a monoclonal T-cell line run alongside roughly 35 polyclonal samples. Broad study findings and their caveats: ART initiation was associated with a significant increase in TRB diversity, but diversity stayed significantly below transplant donor controls even after long-term ART. The samples span the years 2004 to 2017, and the ART regimens used at that time may not be as effective as current regimens. The repertoire was dominated across all time points by expanded TRB clones identified before ART initiation, although this dominance was seen to fluctuate and to decrease in many PLHIV after ART. Because pre-ART samples had limited cell numbers, unsorted PBMC were profiled rather than sorted CD4+ and CD8+ T cells. Owing to limited PBMC availability, only the TCR beta chain was sequenced, without alpha chain pairing. CDR3 length ranges in HIV repertoires were narrower than in controls, and network structure suggested an antigen-experienced repertoire with only a slight naive shift after ART. No data were available on ART adherence, viral resistance or therapy changes, limiting inferences about post-ART repertoire changes.

To be included, a participant needed at least one PBMC sample from before ART initiation plus at least two post-ART samples. Treatment was received in the United States of America by all participants with HIV. Cryopreserved samples of about 0.95-10 million PBMC were thawed and washed before DNA extraction. At the time of the earliest PBMC sample for each participant with HIV, ages ranged from about 23 to 60 years. Each participant contributed PBMC samples from 1-4 timepoints before ART initiation and 2-8 timepoints after ART initiation, with a median of 7 samples. For every participant, serial HIV viral load, CD4+ T-cell count, ART history and demographic data were obtained. A Qiagen kit on a QIAcube was used to extract genomic DNA from unsorted PBMC, with samples processed in batches of 12. Sequencing of the TRB variable region was done with the immunoSEQ hsTCRB v3.0 assay at survey level resolution. A depth of roughly 40,000-55,000 T-cell genomes per sample was targeted for TRB sequencing. TRB libraries were pooled and sequenced on an Illumina MiSeq using a v3 150-cycle kit. Per the source publication's procedure: Analysis of repertoires was carried out in R inside a reproducible Nextflow workflow spanning QC, data transformation and analysis. LymphoSeq2, an R package for exploring AIRR-Seq data, was used to implement the custom analyses. Four samples yielding fewer than 5000 total TRB sequences were excluded, leaving roughly 200 analyzed HIV repertoires. Among the 170 to 200 retained HIV repertoires, approximately 61 were collected before ART initiation and approximately 130 after ART initiation. Each repertoire was downsampled to 5000 TRB nucleotide sequences, and summary statistics were averaged across 100 downsampling iterations. TRB sequences were retained for analysis only if CDR3 regions of at least seven amino acids were present. A Shannon entropy-derived clonality score and the Gini coefficient were used to measure diversity. Repertoire networks linked the top 5000 CDR3 amino acid sequences whenever two sequences differed by an edit distance of one. For TRB CDR3 amino acid sequences, GLIPH2 was used to predict antigen specificity groups and MHC restriction. To flag known associations with CMV, EBV, HIV or tissue antigens, CDR3 amino acid sequences were compared against VDJdb and McPAS-TCR. Pre-ART, post-ART and control groups were compared with Wilcoxon signed-rank tests and Holm-Bonferroni correction. In its TCRdb copy, this immuneACCESS table keeps in-frame sequences only and misses some clones. Where compared with another copy, unresolved V genes explain less than half of these, and the others have no known cause. V and J calls and clone size follow that table, whereas D and trimming were derived from the DNA. A total of over 30,000 clones appear in this sample, approximately 89% of them only once. Of the sample, about 5.7% falls within the top ten clones.

This clonotype was obtained from a woman between 50 and 59 years old with HIV. Sequences were derived from unsorted PBMCs, sampled 3.1 years after starting antiretroviral therapy. The sequence joins TRBV4-3 to TRBJ2-3, with the D gene call left open. The nucleotide sequence is TGCGCCAGCAGCATTGAGGTTACGGGTTTCGGCAACACAGATACGCAGTATTTT. It specifies CASSIEVTGFGNTDTQYF.